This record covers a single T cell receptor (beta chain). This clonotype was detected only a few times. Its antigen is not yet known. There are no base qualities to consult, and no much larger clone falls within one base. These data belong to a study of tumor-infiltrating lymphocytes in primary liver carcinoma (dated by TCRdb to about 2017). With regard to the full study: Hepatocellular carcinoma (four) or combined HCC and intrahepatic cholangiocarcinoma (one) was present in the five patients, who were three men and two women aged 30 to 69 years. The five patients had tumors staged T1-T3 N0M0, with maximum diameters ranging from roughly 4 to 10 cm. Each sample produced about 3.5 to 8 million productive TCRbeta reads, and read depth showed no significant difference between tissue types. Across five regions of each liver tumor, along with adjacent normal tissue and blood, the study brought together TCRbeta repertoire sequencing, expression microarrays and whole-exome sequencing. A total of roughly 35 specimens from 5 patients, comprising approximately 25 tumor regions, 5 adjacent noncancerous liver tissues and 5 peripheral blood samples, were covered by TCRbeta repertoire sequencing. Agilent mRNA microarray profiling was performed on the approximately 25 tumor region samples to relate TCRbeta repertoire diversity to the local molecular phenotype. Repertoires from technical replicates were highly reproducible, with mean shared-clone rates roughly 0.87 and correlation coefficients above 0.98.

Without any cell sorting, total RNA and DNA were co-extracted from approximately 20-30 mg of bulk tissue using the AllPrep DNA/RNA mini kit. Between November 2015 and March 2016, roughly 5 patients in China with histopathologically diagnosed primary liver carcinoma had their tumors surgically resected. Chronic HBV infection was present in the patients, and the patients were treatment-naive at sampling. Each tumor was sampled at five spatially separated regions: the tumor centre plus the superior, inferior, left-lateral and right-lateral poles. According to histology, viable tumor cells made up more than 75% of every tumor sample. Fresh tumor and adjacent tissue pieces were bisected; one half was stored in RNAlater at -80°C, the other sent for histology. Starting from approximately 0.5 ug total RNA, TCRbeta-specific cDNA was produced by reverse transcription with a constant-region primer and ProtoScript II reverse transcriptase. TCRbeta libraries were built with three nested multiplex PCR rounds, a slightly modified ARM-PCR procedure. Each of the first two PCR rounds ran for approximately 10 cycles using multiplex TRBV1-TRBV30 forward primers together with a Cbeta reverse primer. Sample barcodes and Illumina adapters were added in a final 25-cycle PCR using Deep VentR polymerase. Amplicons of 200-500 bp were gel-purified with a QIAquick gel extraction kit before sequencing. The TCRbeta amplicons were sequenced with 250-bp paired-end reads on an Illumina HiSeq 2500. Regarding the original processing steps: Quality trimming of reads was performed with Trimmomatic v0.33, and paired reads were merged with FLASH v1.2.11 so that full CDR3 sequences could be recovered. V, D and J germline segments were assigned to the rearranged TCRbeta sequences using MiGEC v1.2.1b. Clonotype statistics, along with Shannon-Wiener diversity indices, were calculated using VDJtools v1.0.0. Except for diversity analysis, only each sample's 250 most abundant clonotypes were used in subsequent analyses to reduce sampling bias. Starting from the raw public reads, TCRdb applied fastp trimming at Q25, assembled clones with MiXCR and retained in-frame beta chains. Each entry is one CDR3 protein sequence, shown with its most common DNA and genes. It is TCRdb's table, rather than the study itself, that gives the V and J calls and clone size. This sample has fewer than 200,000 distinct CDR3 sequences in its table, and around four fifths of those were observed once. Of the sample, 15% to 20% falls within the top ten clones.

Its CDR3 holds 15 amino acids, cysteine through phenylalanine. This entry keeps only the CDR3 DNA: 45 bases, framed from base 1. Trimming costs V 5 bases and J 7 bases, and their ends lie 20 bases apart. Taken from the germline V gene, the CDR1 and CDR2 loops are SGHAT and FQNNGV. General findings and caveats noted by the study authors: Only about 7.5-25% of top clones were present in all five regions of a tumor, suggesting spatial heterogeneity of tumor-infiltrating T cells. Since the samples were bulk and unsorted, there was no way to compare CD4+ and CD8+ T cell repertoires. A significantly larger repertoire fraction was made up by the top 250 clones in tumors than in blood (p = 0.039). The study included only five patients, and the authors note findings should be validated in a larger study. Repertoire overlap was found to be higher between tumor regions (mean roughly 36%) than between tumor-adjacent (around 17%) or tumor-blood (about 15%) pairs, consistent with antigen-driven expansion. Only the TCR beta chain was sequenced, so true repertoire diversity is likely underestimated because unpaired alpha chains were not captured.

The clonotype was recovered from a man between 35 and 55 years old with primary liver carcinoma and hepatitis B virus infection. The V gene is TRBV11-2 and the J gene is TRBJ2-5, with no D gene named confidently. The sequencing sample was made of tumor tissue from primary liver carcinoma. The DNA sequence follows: TGTGCCAGCAGCCCCTGGTCAGCCCCAGAGGTGACCCAGTACTTC. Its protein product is CASSPWSAPEVTQYF.